This T cell receptor beta chain is drawn from a study of cytomegalovirus exposure and HLA in healthy donors. Study details: Clustering assigned 70% to 90% of the roughly 400 genotyped donors to the Caucasian-associated ancestry cluster. Broader study findings: Later work showed greater clonal expansion in HLA-associated TCR beta chains than in equally common others.

Germline V gene sequence: CDR1 SGHVS, CDR2 FQNEAQ. The CDR3 is made up of 15 amino acids. After removal of 4 bases from V and 3 bases from J, the junction contained 6 bases not matched to a gene. Although they were nominally healthy when sampled, donors likely had unrecorded immune exposures. PCR employed 60 Vbeta and 13 Jbeta primers. Profiling relied on immunoSEQ multiplex PCR, and the TCRdb table lists in-frame clones only, not all of them. The sample shows approximately 180,000 clones, around 85% of them seen only once. Notes on this clone: The antigen is undetermined.

The chain joins TRBV7-8 to TRBJ2-7; 10 nucleotides match TRBD2. The source of this sequence is a man between 18 and 29 years old in good health and CMV-seronegative. Sequencing was performed on PBMCs. The CDR3: CASSSLAGVYYEQYF. The CDR3 bases are TGTGCCAGCAGCTCCCTAGCGGGAGTGTACTACGAGCAGTACTTC.